This TCR beta chain was captured in a study of blood T cell repertoires in COVID-19. For the study at large: The United States, Italy and Spain provided the acute and convalescent COVID-19 samples. PBMCs, B-cell-depleted T cells, or T cells were the source of the cDNA or gDNA that made up the material.

In the source study's methods: The authors estimated nucleated cell counts from reference gene primer amplification. Generated by immunoSEQ multiplex PCR, the TCRdb table keeps only in-frame clones and is missing some. Clone size and V and J calls were adopted from that table, with D and trimming inferred from the DNA. The sample yields hundreds of thousands of clones, approximately 88% seen once. Seattle enrolled patients during active infection and tracked them longitudinally. Germline CDR1 SGHRS, CDR2 YFSETQ. This CDR3 region has 15 residues. V was clipped by 4 bases and J by 0 bases, with 14 bases between them.

Sequencing was carried out using peripheral blood. This sequence was found in a woman aged 25 to 39 with COVID-19, enrolled during active disease. This chain uses TRBV5-1 with TRBJ2-7; D is possibly TRBD2 (5 bases). The CDR3 sequence: CASSPTGFDSYEQYF. DNA of the CDR3: TGCGCCAGCAGCCCGACGGGGTTTGACTCCTACGAGCAGTACTTC.